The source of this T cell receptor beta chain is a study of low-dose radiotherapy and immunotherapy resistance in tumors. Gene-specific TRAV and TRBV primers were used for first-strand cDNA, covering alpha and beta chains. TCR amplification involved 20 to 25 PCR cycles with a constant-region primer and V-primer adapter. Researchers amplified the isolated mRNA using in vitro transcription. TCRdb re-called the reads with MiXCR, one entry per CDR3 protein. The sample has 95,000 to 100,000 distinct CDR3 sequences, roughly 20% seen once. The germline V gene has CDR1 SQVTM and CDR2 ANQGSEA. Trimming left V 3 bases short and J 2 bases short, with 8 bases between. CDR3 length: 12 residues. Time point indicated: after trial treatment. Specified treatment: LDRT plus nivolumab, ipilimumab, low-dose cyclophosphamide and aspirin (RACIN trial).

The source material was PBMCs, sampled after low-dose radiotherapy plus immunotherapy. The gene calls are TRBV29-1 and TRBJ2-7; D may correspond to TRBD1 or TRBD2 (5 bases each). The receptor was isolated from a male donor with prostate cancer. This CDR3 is CSVEGEPYEQYF. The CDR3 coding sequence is TGCAGCGTTGAGGGGGAACCCTACGAGCAGTACTTC.